These 11 T cell receptor beta chains originate from one sample sequenced in a study of shared clonotypes between healthy human individuals. Profiled with immunoSEQ multiplex PCR; TCRdb holds only in-frame clones, not every one. The top ten hold approximately 0.32% of the sample, which has about 380,000 clones, 96% seen once. Sequencing input: memory CD8+ T cells sorted from blood. The subset: CD45RO+ cells pooled with CCR7-negative TemRA cells. These receptors were obtained from a man aged 30 to 45 in good health.

The chain combines TRBV10-3 with TRBJ1-2, with 8 nucleotides matching TRBD1. This CDR3 has 11 residues. V dropped 11 bases and J dropped 5; count of bases not matched to a gene: 4. Germline CDR1 ENHRY, CDR2 SYGVKD. DNA for the CDR3: TGTGCCGTAACAGGGGGGTATGGCTACACCTTC. Its protein product is CAVTGGYGYTF.

The V call is TRBV2, the J call TRBJ2-7; 8 bases match TRBD2. CDR1 is SNHLY, CDR2 FYNNEI, per germline. With 2 bases clipped from V and 7 bases from J, the junction kept 10 bases outside the gene matches. The CDR3 has 15 residues. CDR3 residues: CASSESKAGGGEQYF. The CDR3 DNA sequence: TGTGCCAGCAGTGAATCCAAGGCGGGAGGAGGGGAGCAGTACTTC.

This clone occurred once. The rearrangement joins TRBV19 to TRBJ2-6, with D hard to call. The V and J ends lost 4 bases and 0 bases respectively, with 4 bases between them. CDR3 length: 14 amino acids. Germline V gives CDR1 LNHDA, CDR2 SQIVND (reference sequence). CDR3 sequence reads: CASSTVSGANVLTF. CDR3 DNA: TGTGCCAGTAGTACAGTCTCTGGGGCCAACGTCCTGACTTTC.

The chain has TRBV7-2 and TRBJ2-2; D assignment may be TRBD1 or TRBD2 (5 bases each). This CDR3 spans 14 amino acids. The V end was cut by 5 bases, the J end by 5 bases, with 12 bases between. From germline, CDR1 is SGHTA and CDR2 FQGNSA. Here the CDR3 DNA reads TGTGCCAGCAGCCCTTGGGACGGTACCGGGGAGCTGTTTTTT. It codes for CASSPWDGTGELFF. Combining the CDR3 with reference TRBV7-2 and TRBJ2-2 gives the whole variable domain GAGVSQSPSNKVTEKGKDVELRCDPISGHTALYWYRQSLGQGLEFLIYFQGNSAPDKSGLPSDRFSAERTGGSVSTLTIQRTQQEDSAVYLCASSPWDGTGELFFGEGSRLTVL.

Here the CDR3 DNA reads TGTGCCAGCAGTTTTCGGGAAAATGAAAAACTGTTTTTT. This translates into CASSFRENEKLFF. The rearrangement links TRBV28 to TRBJ1-4; D is undetermined. CDR3 length: 13 amino acids. The germline V gene encodes CDR1 MDHEN and CDR2 SYDVKM. The ends were cut back, 3 bases at V and 5 bases at J, with 7 bases in the middle.

The chain carries TRBV25-1 and TRBJ2-1; 10 nucleotides agree with TRBD2. The CDR3 runs 16 residues. Germline CDR1 MGHDK, CDR2 SYGVNS. V shed 6 bases and J 2 bases; nucleotides not matched to a gene: 7. DNA for the CDR3: TGTGCCAGCAGGAGGCTAGCGGGAGTAACCTACAATGAGCAGTTCTTC. Translated, it gives CASRRLAGVTYNEQFF.

The chain combines TRBV5-1 with TRBJ2-5; D not resolved. The V end lost 1 base, the J end lost 5 bases, and 9 bases lay between the germline ends. The germline V gene encodes CDR1 SGHRS and CDR2 YFSETQ. This CDR3 is 13 amino acids long. The CDR3 region has the DNA TGCGCCAGCAGCTTGCTCAAAGGGGAGACCCAGTACTTC. Its protein is CASSLLKGETQYF.

This rearrangement joins TRBV6-4 to TRBJ2-7; weak D call: TRBD2 (7 bases). Looked up from germline, CDR1 is MRHNA and CDR2 is SNTAGT. Trimming shortened V by 2 bases and J by 9 bases, and 23 bases separated the two germline ends. The CDR3 contains 16 residues. The CDR3 is CASSDNSRGAPVGQYF. The DNA of the CDR3 is TGTGCCAGCAGTGACAACAGCCGGGGGGCCCCAGTTGGGCAGTACTTC.

The chain uses TRBV20-1 and TRBJ2-5; D unresolved. CDR1 and CDR2 (germline): DFQATT, SNEGSKA (reference sequence). The CDR3 is 9 residues long. The V end lost 4 bases, the J end lost 3 bases, and 0 bases lay between the germline ends. The CDR3 DNA is TGCAGTGCTAAAGAGACCCAGTACTTC. This translates into CSAKETQYF.

The chain couples TRBV9 to TRBJ2-5; D gene unclear. Per the germline V gene, CDR1 is SGDLS and CDR2 is YYNGEE. The V and J ends lost 0 bases and 3 bases respectively, with 12 bases between them. The CDR3 extends over 15 amino acids. The CDR3 region has the DNA TGTGCCAGCAGCGTAGCTTCTAGTGGGGAAGAGACCCAGTACTTC. This encodes CASSVASSGEETQYF. Full variable domain (remainder filled in from reference TRBV9 and TRBJ2-5): DSGVTQTPKHLITATGQRVTLRCSPRSGDLSVYWYQQSLDQGLQFLIQYYNGEERAKGNILERFSAQQFPDLHSELNLSSLELGDSALYFCASSVASSGEETQYFGPGTRLLVL.

V usage is TRBV6-1 and J usage is TRBJ1-1; D is ambiguous. Trimming took off 3 bases at V and 4 bases at J, with 9 bases between the two ends. CDR3 size: 13 residues. The germline CDR1 and CDR2 sequences are MNHNS and SASEGT. The CDR3 reads CASSESQFTEAFF. CDR3 sequence (DNA): TGTGCCAGCAGTGAGTCACAGTTCACTGAAGCTTTCTTT.